This T cell receptor beta chain was documented in a study of response to subunit inactivated influenza vaccine. TCRdb redid the calling of the RT-PCR reads with MiXCR, one entry per CDR3 protein. The repertoire holds some 550,000 distinct CDR3 sequences, with approximately 22% as singletons. V was shortened by 3 bases and J by 1 base, with 12 bases between the two germline ends. CDR3 length equals 15 residues. CDR1 is SGHDN, CDR2 FVKESK, per germline. This same sample was also taken into another study, of T cells expressing NK-cell markers. That paper adds: Generation of TCR beta cDNA was performed by 5'RACE template switching incorporating UMIs. The dominant NKG2C+ clonotypes represented about 1.0-7.0% of CD8+ T cells in six donors. Researchers report these clonotypes also headed the CD3+CD56-NKG2C+ fraction in four donors.

The J gene is TRBJ1-1, the V gene TRBV14; D ambiguous. Sequenced here: CD4+ T cells sorted from PBMCs, sampled roughly 12 days after vaccination. The TCR comes from a man in his fifties or sixties who received an inactivated influenza vaccine. The CDR3 sequence is CASSQSENKNTEAFF. The CDR3 coding sequence is TGTGCCAGCAGCCAGTCTGAGAATAAGAACACTGAAGCTTTCTTT.